These T cell receptor beta chains were read from a single sample in a study of memory CD8 T cells in hepatitis C reinfection. Repertoires were generated with immunoSEQ multiplex PCR, while TCRdb's copy carries only in-frame clones and drops some. The sample has 35,000 to 50,000 clones, around nine tenths seen once. Sequenced sample: naive CD8+ T cells sorted from blood. The source is a man aged 18-30 years with hepatitis C virus infection. The CDR3 runs from the conserved cysteine through the conserved F or W. The D gene is left open where the match is weak. Some rows have no size entry. The others give once, few or many, or a class for an expanded clone.

once . TRBJ2-7 TRBV10-1 CASSEESSYEQYF TGCGCCAGCAGTGAGGAGAGCTCCTACGAGCAGTACTTC
. TRBD2 TRBJ2-1 TRBV9 CASSSALGGRGSYNEQFF TGTGCCAGCAGCTCTGCTCTGGGCGGGAGAGGGTCCTACAATGAGCAGTTCTTC
. TRBD2 TRBJ2-3 TRBV28 CASSVGTSLTDTQYF TGTGCCAGCAGTGTCGGGACTAGCTTGACAGATACGCAGTATTTT
few TRBD1 TRBJ1-5 TRBV25-1 CASSGQGNQPQHF TGTGCCAGCAGTGGACAGGGAAATCAGCCCCAGCATTTT
. . TRBJ2-1 TRBV15 CATSRDGDSVSSYNEQFF TGTGCCACCAGCAGAGATGGCGACTCTGTTAGCTCCTACAATGAGCAGTTCTTC
. TRBD2 TRBJ2-1 TRBV18 CASSPGGLAGPHNEQFF TGTGCCAGCTCACCAGGGGGACTAGCGGGACCGCACAATGAGCAGTTCTTC
. TRBD2 TRBJ2-2 TRBV7-2 CASSLTSGGAVGELFF TGTGCCAGCAGCCTCACTAGCGGGGGGGCCGTCGGGGAGCTGTTTTTT
. TRBD1 TRBJ1-1 TRBV6-6 CASRPGTAGEAFF TGTGCCAGCAGGCCCGGGACAGCCGGTGAAGCTTTCTTT
. TRBD2 TRBJ2-1 TRBV28 CASSLLLAGDNEQFF TGTGCCAGCAGTTTACTGCTAGCGGGGGACAATGAGCAGTTCTTC
. TRBD2 TRBJ2-1 TRBV13 CASSLPSGDYNEQFF TGTGCCAGCAGCCTCCCTAGCGGAGACTACAATGAGCAGTTCTTC
. TRBD1 TRBJ2-3 TRBV29-1 CSVEGTGSTDTQYF TGCAGCGTTGAGGGGACAGGGAGCACAGATACGCAGTATTTT
. TRBD2 TRBJ2-5 TRBV9 CASSATGTSAKETQYF TGTGCCAGCAGCGCCACCGGGACTAGCGCAAAAGAGACCCAGTACTTC
. TRBD1 TRBJ2-5 TRBV4-1 CASSPGQGLETQYF TGCGCCAGCAGCCCCGGACAGGGTTTGGAGACCCAGTACTTC
. . TRBJ2-1 TRBV7-2 CASDDLVNEQFF TGTGCCAGCGATGATTTAGTAAATGAGCAGTTCTTC
. . TRBJ2-7 TRBV5-6 CASSLAILTNPYF TGTGCCAGCAGCTTGGCGATATTGACAAATCCGTACTTC
. TRBD1 TRBJ2-7 TRBV9 CASSVSKTGAGIYEQYF TGTGCCAGCAGCGTATCAAAGACAGGGGCGGGGATCTACGAGCAGTACTTC
. TRBD1 TRBJ2-3 TRBV7-9 CASSLIQGMLDTQYF TGTGCCAGCAGCTTAATACAGGGGATGTTGGATACGCAGTATTTT
. TRBD1 TRBJ1-1 TRBV11-2 CASSSRDGTGVAFF TGTGCCAGCAGCTCCCGGGACGGGACAGGGGTAGCTTTCTTT
. TRBD2 TRBJ2-4 TRBV9 CASSAAGLAGAKNIQYF TGTGCCAGCAGCGCAGCGGGACTAGCGGGGGCCAAAAACATTCAGTACTTC
. . TRBJ2-7 TRBV5-4 CASSLAEAPYYEQYF TGTGCCAGCAGCTTGGCGGAGGCTCCCTACTACGAGCAGTACTTC
. TRBD1 TRBJ1-5 TRBV5-6 CASNQGAGGQPQHF TGTGCCAGCAACCAGGGGGCCGGAGGGCAGCCCCAGCATTTT